Listed below are T cell receptor beta chains from one sample, sequenced in a study of cytomegalovirus exposure and HLA in healthy donors. Profiling relied on immunoSEQ multiplex PCR, and the TCRdb table lists in-frame clones only, not all of them. Of over 150,000 clones in the sample, approximately 80% were seen once. Material for sequencing was PBMCs. These receptors were taken from a man younger than 45 in good health and CMV-seropositive. The CDR3 runs from the conserved cysteine through the conserved F or W. The order of the fields is J gene, clone size, V gene, D gene, CDR3 DNA, CDR3 protein. D genes are given only for firm matches. Size tells how often a clone was seen (once, few, many) or the class of an expanded clone, and some rows leave it out.

>TRBJ2-2|-|TRBV6-5|TRBD2
TGTGCCAGCAGCCGACTAGCGGGGGGGCCCGGGGAGCTGTTTTTT
CASSRLAGGPGELFF
>TRBJ2-7|-|TRBV2|-
TGTGCCAGCAAAGGACTTCCCAACGAGCAGTACTTC
CASKGLPNEQYF
>TRBJ2-1|once|TRBV7-9|-
TGTGCCAGCAGCTTACCTAGGATTCTCAATGAGCAGTTCTTC
CASSLPRILNEQFF
>TRBJ2-7|few|TRBV7-2|TRBD2
TGTGCCAGCAGTCCTAGCGGGAGTTCGTACGAGCAGTACTTC
CASSPSGSSYEQYF
>TRBJ2-1|-|TRBV7-2|-
TGTGCCAGCAGCTTAGCGCGGGATGGATACAATGAGCAGTTCTTC
CASSLARDGYNEQFF
>TRBJ2-7|-|TRBV28|-
TGTGCCAGCAGTACCTATTACGAGCAGTACTTC
CASSTYYEQYF
>TRBJ2-5|-|TRBV7-9|-
TGTGCCAGCAGGCAGGGGGGCCAAGAGACCCAGTACTTC
CASRQGGQETQYF
>TRBJ2-7|-|TRBV6-5|TRBD2
TGTGCCAGCAGAACTAAGGGGACTACCTACGAGCAGTACTTC
CASRTKGTTYEQYF
>TRBJ2-1|-|TRBV29-1|-
TGCAGCGTTGAACGTACTAGGGATAATAACAATGAGCAGTTCTTC
CSVERTRDNNNEQFF
>TRBJ2-5|-|TRBV6-5|-
TGTGCCAGCAGTGAATTACGGGGTCCGGAGACCCAGTACTTC
CASSELRGPETQYF
>TRBJ1-1|-|TRBV15|TRBD1
TGTGCCACCAGCAGAGGTGGGGCAGGGGGCCGGTCTGAAGCTTTCTTT
CATSRGGAGGRSEAFF
>TRBJ2-4|once|TRBV2|TRBD1
TGTGCCAGCAGTTTCCCCGGGACAGGGGGCGCGGGGGCCAAAAACATTCAGTACTTC
CASSFPGTGGAGAKNIQYF
>TRBJ2-2|few|TRBV9|TRBD1
TGTGCCAGCAGCGTAGTAGGACAGGGGAACACCGGGGAGCTGTTTTTT
CASSVVGQGNTGELFF
>TRBJ1-5|-|TRBV5-4|-
TGTGCCAGCAGCCACGGCCCCCACAGGGGCAATCAGCCCCAGCATTTT
CASSHGPHRGNQPQHF
>TRBJ1-1|-|TRBV27|-
TGTGCCAGCAGTGAGCACAGGGACACTGAAGCTTTCTTT
CASSEHRDTEAFF
>TRBJ2-1|-|TRBV20-1|-
TGCAGTGCTAGGGTTCGAGTGGAGCAGTTCTTC
CSARVRVEQFF
>TRBJ2-7|-|TRBV7-3|TRBD2
TGTGCCAGCAGCTTAATTAGCGGGAGCTACGAGCAGTACTTC
CASSLISGSYEQYF
>TRBJ2-1|-|TRBV19|TRBD1
TGTGCCAGTAAGGGACAGGGTTTCGGTGAGCAGTTCTTC
CASKGQGFGEQFF
>TRBJ2-7|once|TRBV30|-
TGTGCCTGGAAAATGGGGCGCTCCTACGAGCAGTACTTC
CAWKMGRSYEQYF
>TRBJ2-7|once|TRBV5-1|TRBD1
TGCGCCAGCAGCTTATTGGGACAGCATACCTACGAGCAGTACTTC
CASSLLGQHTYEQYF
>TRBJ2-7|-|TRBV6-6|TRBD2
TGTGCCAGCAGTTACTCTAGCGGGGGTTACGAGCAGTACTTC
CASSYSSGGYEQYF
>TRBJ1-1|few|TRBV28|TRBD1
TGTGCCAGCAGAAGTCTTACAGGGGGATCGAACACTGAAGCTTTCTTT
CASRSLTGGSNTEAFF
>TRBJ1-2|-|TRBV28|TRBD1
TGTGCCAGCAATGACAGGGGGCGCCACTATGGCTACACCTTC
CASNDRGRHYGYTF
>TRBJ2-5|few|TRBV29-1|TRBD1
TGCAGCCGACAGGGGCCAGAGACCCAGTACTTC
CSRQGPETQYF
>TRBJ2-5|-|TRBV11-2|TRBD2
TGTGCCAGCAGCTTAGAATTTGGGACTAGCGGGAGTACGACGGAGACCCAGTACTTC
CASSLEFGTSGSTTETQYF
>TRBJ1-4|-|TRBV7-2|-
TGTGCCAGCAGCAAAGGGGGTGCAACTAATGAAAAACTGTTTTTT
CASSKGGATNEKLFF
>TRBJ2-2|-|TRBV11-2|-
TGTGCCAGCAGCTTAGAAGGACAGCGAACGAACACCGGGGAGCTGTTTTTT
CASSLEGQRTNTGELFF
>TRBJ2-1|once|TRBV5-1|TRBD2
TGCGCCAGCAGCTTGGCCGAGGTAGCGGGAGTGACCTACAATGAGCAGTTCTTC
CASSLAEVAGVTYNEQFF